This record concerns one T cell receptor (beta chain) sequence. Its specificity is not known. Germline lookup yields CDR1 LNHDA and CDR2 SQIVND (reference sequence). The CDR3 length is 17 residues. Trimming cost V 4 bases and J 6 bases; bases outside gene matches: 10. This PCR relied on a set of 60 Vbeta primers and 13 Jbeta primers. Here immunoSEQ multiplex PCR was the method, and the copy in TCRdb shows in-frame clones only, minus some. The sample lists approximately 150,000 clones; around four fifths were seen once. This sample is drawn from a study of cytomegalovirus exposure and HLA in healthy donors. Findings and caveats of the study: Among immune exposure information, only CMV serostatus was available.

This clonotype was sampled from a man younger than 45 in good health and CMV-seronegative. This sequence joins TRBV19 and TRBJ2-2; the match to TRBD2 covers 11 bases. Sequencing was performed on PBMCs. This chain's CDR3 is CASSKIAGGIRAGELFF. For the CDR3, the DNA is TGTGCCAGTAGTAAAATAGCGGGGGGGATTAGAGCCGGGGAGCTGTTTTTT.